This T cell receptor beta chain was profiled in a study of T cells in Graves' hyperthyroidism and ophthalmopathy. Study results and limitations: Ophthalmopathy stood apart from stable hyperthyroidism in a 13 V-J model. Within blood appeared most thyroid clonotypes that had expanded above 0.001.

From RNA transcripts, TCR beta CDR3 regions were amplified. HTBI primers were the set used in a first-round RT-PCR of the TCR CDR3. Via MiXCR, TCRdb re-called the multiplex PCR reads, giving one row per CDR3 protein. The table lists about 840,000 distinct CDR3 sequences, around 39% of them singletons, with about 9% in the top ten. There are 17 residues in the CDR3. V lost 3 bases and J 0 bases, leaving 12 bases between the germline ends. Germline CDR1 is SGHTA and CDR2 is FQGNSA. About this clonotype: Its antigen is unknown.

A lack of ophthalmopathy progression within 18 months defined stable Graves' hyperthyroidism. A patient was excluded if there was uncontrolled infection, other autoimmune disease, pregnancy or lactation. Sequencing was done on a sample of blood. This receptor was taken from a man aged 18 to 29 with Graves' hyperthyroidism. This chain joins TRBV7-2 and TRBJ2-6; D is undetermined. The CDR3 sequence: CASSLAISLSGANVLTF. As DNA, the CDR3 is TGTGCCAGCAGCTTGGCCATCTCCCTCTCTGGGGCCAACGTCCTGACTTTC.